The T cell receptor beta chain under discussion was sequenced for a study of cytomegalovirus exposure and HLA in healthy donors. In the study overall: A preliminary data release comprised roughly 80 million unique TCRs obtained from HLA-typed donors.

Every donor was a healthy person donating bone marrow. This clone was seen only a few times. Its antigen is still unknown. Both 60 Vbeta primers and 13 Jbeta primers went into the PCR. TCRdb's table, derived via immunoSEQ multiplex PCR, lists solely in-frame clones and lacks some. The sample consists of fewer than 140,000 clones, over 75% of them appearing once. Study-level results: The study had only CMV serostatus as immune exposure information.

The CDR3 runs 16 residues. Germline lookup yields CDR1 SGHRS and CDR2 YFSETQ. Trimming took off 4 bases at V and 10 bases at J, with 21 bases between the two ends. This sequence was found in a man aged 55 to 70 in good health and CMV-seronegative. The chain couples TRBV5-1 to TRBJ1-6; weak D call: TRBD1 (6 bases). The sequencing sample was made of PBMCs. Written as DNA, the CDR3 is TGCGCCAGCAGCCCGGGGGGGCCTAGTCTTCGGTCACCCCTCCACTTT. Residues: CASSPGGPSLRSPLHF.